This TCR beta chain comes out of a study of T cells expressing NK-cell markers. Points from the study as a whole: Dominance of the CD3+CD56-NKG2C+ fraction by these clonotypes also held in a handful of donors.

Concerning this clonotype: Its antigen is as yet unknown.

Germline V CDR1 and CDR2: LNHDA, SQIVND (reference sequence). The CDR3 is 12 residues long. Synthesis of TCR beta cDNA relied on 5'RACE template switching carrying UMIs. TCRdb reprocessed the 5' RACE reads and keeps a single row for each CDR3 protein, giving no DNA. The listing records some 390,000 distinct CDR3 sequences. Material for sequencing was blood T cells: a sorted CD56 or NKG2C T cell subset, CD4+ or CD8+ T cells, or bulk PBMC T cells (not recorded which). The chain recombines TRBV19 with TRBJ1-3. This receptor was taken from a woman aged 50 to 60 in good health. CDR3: CASSISRNTIYF.